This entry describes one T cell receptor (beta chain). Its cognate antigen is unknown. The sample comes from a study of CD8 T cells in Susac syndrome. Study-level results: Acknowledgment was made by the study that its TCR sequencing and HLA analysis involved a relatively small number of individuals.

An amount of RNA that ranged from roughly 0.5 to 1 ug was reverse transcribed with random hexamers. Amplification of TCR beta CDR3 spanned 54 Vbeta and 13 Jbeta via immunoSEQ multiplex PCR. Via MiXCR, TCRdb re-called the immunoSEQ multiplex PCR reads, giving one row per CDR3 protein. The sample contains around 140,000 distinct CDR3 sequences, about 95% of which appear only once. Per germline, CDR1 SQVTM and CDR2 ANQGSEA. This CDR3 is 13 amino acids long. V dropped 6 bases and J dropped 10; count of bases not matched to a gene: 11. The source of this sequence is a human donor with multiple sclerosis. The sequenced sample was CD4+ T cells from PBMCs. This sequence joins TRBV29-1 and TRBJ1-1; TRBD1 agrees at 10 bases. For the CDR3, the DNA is TGCAGCGTCAGGGGACAGGGGTTTCTTGGAGCTTTCTTT. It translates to CSVRGQGFLGAFF.